The rows below give T cell receptor beta chains drawn from one sample of a study of shared clonotypes between healthy human individuals. Sequenced by immunoSEQ multiplex PCR; TCRdb stores in-frame clones only, minus some. Of about 610,000 clones listed, 95% to 97% are singletons. The specimen sequenced was naive CD8+ T cells sorted from blood. Every receptor here comes from a woman between 25 and 40 years old in good health. The CDR3 runs from the conserved cysteine through the conserved F or W. The order of the fields is V gene, J gene, CDR3 length, clone size, D gene, CDR3 protein, CDR3 DNA. A D gene is named only where the DNA matches it firmly. The size entry is marked missing in some rows and otherwise reads once, few, many or a size class.

V: TRBV27
J: TRBJ2-1
length: 13
size: -
D: -
CDR3: CASSLLDHNEQFF
DNA: TGTGCCAGCAGTTTGTTGGACCACAATGAGCAGTTCTTC

V: TRBV27
J: TRBJ1-5
length: 15
size: -
D: -
CDR3: CASSLSGRVGQPQHF
DNA: TGTGCCAGCAGTTTATCGGGCAGGGTGGGCCAGCCCCAGCATTTT

V: TRBV28
J: TRBJ2-2
length: 16
size: -
D: -
CDR3: CASSSAYPANTGELFF
DNA: TGTGCCAGCAGTTCTGCCTATCCCGCGAACACCGGGGAGCTGTTTTTT

V: TRBV2
J: TRBJ1-1
length: 11
size: -
D: -
CDR3: CASSVQIEAFF
DNA: TGTGCCAGCAGTGTTCAGATTGAAGCTTTCTTT

V: TRBV9
J: TRBJ2-1
length: 14
size: -
D: -
CDR3: CASSVPGGYNEQFF
DNA: TGTGCCAGCAGCGTCCCAGGGGGGTACAATGAGCAGTTCTTC

V: TRBV27
J: TRBJ1-4
length: 15
size: -
D: -
CDR3: CASSPKPGANEKLFF
DNA: TGTGCCAGCAGTCCCAAACCGGGGGCAAATGAAAAACTGTTTTTT

V: TRBV23-1
J: TRBJ2-7
length: 21
size: -
D: TRBD1
CDR3: CASSQSDSSTGTGPLPQEQYF
DNA: TGCGCCAGCAGTCAATCAGACTCCTCGACAGGGACGGGGCCCTTACCTCAAGAGCAGTACTTC

V: TRBV5-1
J: TRBJ1-3
length: 13
size: -
D: -
CDR3: CATDVTSGNTIYF
DNA: TGCGCCACGGACGTTACCTCTGGAAACACCATATATTTT

V: TRBV2
J: TRBJ2-5
length: 12
size: -
D: -
CDR3: CASVVKKETQYF
DNA: TGTGCCAGCGTTGTTAAAAAAGAGACCCAGTACTTC

V: TRBV2
J: TRBJ2-7
length: 15
size: -
D: -
CDR3: CASSENAGLPTEQYF
DNA: TGTGCCAGCAGTGAAAATGCAGGTCTACCTACGGAGCAGTACTTC

V: TRBV2
J: TRBJ2-7
length: 14
size: -
D: -
CDR3: CASSAVGASYEQYF
DNA: TGTGCCAGCAGTGCGGTCGGGGCCTCATACGAGCAGTACTTC

V: TRBV27
J: TRBJ2-2
length: 18
size: -
D: TRBD2
CDR3: CASSSERLAGLGAGELFF
DNA: TGTGCCAGCAGTTCCGAGCGATTAGCGGGTCTCGGGGCCGGGGAGCTGTTTTTT

V: TRBV5-6
J: TRBJ1-1
length: 13
size: -
D: -
CDR3: CASSPQGNTEAFF
DNA: TGTGCCAGCAGCCCTCAGGGGAACACTGAAGCTTTCTTT

V: TRBV28
J: TRBJ1-1
length: 14
size: -
D: -
CDR3: CASSLFKRNTEAFF
DNA: TGTGCCAGCAGTTTATTTAAAAGGAACACTGAAGCTTTCTTT

V: TRBV11-2
J: TRBJ2-1
length: 17
size: -
D: TRBD2
CDR3: CASSLLSGRGDYNEQFF
DNA: TGTGCCAGCAGCCTTCTTAGCGGGAGAGGGGACTACAATGAGCAGTTCTTC

V: TRBV5-4
J: TRBJ2-7
length: 12
size: -
D: -
CDR3: CASSYSGTEQYF
DNA: TGTGCCAGCAGCTATTCTGGGACCGAGCAGTACTTC

V: TRBV28
J: TRBJ1-1
length: 12
size: few
D: -
CDR3: CASSLREPEAFF
DNA: TGTGCCAGCAGTTTAAGGGAACCTGAAGCTTTCTTT

V: TRBV5-4
J: TRBJ1-1
length: 11
size: -
D: -
CDR3: CASSRDAEAFF
DNA: TGTGCCAGCAGCCGAGACGCTGAAGCTTTCTTT

V: TRBV9
J: TRBJ2-7
length: 13
size: -
D: -
CDR3: CASSVGGPYEQYF
DNA: TGTGCCAGCAGCGTGGGGGGACCCTACGAGCAGTACTTC

V: TRBV7-9
J: TRBJ1-2
length: 13
size: few
D: -
CDR3: CASSLRQTYGYTF
DNA: TGTGCCAGCAGCTTGAGACAGACCTATGGCTACACCTTC

V: TRBV11-2
J: TRBJ2-7
length: 16
size: -
D: TRBD1
CDR3: CASSSQGAPPYYEQYF
DNA: TGTGCCAGCAGCTCTCAGGGGGCGCCTCCCTACTACGAGCAGTACTTC

V: TRBV7-9
J: TRBJ2-1
length: 15
size: -
D: TRBD1
CDR3: CASSLAGGVLNEQFF
DNA: TGTGCCAGCAGCTTAGCAGGGGGCGTTCTGAATGAGCAGTTCTTC

V: TRBV19
J: TRBJ1-5
length: 14
size: -
D: TRBD1
CDR3: CASRNRDSWQPQHF
DNA: TGTGCCAGTAGGAACCGGGACAGCTGGCAGCCCCAGCATTTT